This TCR beta chain was retrieved from a study of cytomegalovirus exposure and HLA in healthy donors. Study overall: The early release's HLA-typed donors yielded approximately 82 million unique TCRs.

Points from the study as a whole: Further analysis was carried out later, and it showed several of the most significant clusters appearing linked to common viral pathogens. Investigators reported more than 150 TCR beta chains as tied to cytomegalovirus.

The PCR ran on 60 Vbeta and 13 Jbeta primers. Profiling relied on immunoSEQ multiplex PCR, and the TCRdb table lists in-frame clones only, not all of them. The repertoire has fewer than 200,000 clones, approximately 80% of them found once; the top ten carry more than 3.5%. Concerning this clone itself: Its cognate antigen is unknown.

Sequencing input: PBMCs. This sequence was found in a man under 40 in good health and CMV-seropositive.

The CDR3 region has the DNA TGTGCCAGCAGCTTAGGACAGACGAACACTGAAGCTTTCTTT. This translates into CASSLGQTNTEAFF. V and J are TRBV7-9 and TRBJ1-1, with D possibly matching TRBD1 (5 bases). Germline lookup yields CDR1 SEHNR and CDR2 FQNEAQ (reference sequence). The CDR3 length is 14 residues. Trimming cost V 1 base and J 1 base, with 7 bases left between them.